Listed here are 23 T cell receptor beta chains from one sample, sequenced in a study of identifying expanded T cells in peripheral blood. TCRdb's copy holds only in-frame clones and misses some; the assay was immunoSEQ multiplex PCR. The sample lists about 94,000 clones, around 90% occurring once. The sample consisted of blood. The receptors stem from a person between 18 and 69 years old in good health.

The chain combines TRBV19 with TRBJ1-2, with unresolved D. Per the germline V gene, CDR1 is LNHDA and CDR2 is SQIVND (reference sequence). V shed 4 bases and J shed 6 bases, with 18 bases lying between them. There are 15 residues in the CDR3. The CDR3 nucleotides read TGTGCCAGTAGTACCCCGGGAGCCCTAGGGAATGGCTACACCTTC. Its protein is CASSTPGALGNGYTF.

J is TRBJ2-2 and V is TRBV18; D perhaps matches TRBD1 (7 bases). Trimming pared 3 bases from V and 2 bases from J, leaving 13 bases between. Per the germline V gene, CDR1 is KGHSH and CDR2 is LQKENI. The CDR3 extends over 16 amino acids. This CDR3 is CASSPRGTENTGELFF. The CDR3 nucleotides are TGTGCCAGCTCACCCCGGGGGACAGAAAACACCGGGGAGCTGTTTTTT. The full variable domain, with the rest looked up from reference TRBV18 and TRBJ2-2, is NAGVMQNPRHLVRRRGQEARLRCSPMKGHSHVYWYRQLPEEGLKFMVYLQKENIIDESGMPKERFSAEFPKEGPSILRIQQVVRGDSAAYFCASSPRGTENTGELFFGEGSRLTVL.

This sequence joins TRBV7-3 and TRBJ1-1; D perhaps matches TRBD1 (6 bases). CDR3 length: 15 amino acids. Trimming removed 2 bases at V and 0 bases at J, with 10 bases between. Germline V gene data show CDR1 as SGHTA and CDR2 as FQGTGA. This chain's CDR3 is CASSLLTGMNTEAFF. Here the CDR3 DNA reads TGTGCCAGCAGCTTATTAACAGGGATGAACACTGAAGCTTTCTTT.

V is TRBV18 and J is TRBJ1-1; D gene ambiguous. The V end was cut by 0 bases, the J end by 1 base, with 6 bases between. The CDR3 has 14 residues. CDR1 and CDR2 from the germline V gene are KGHSH and LQKENI. The CDR3 loop is CASSPPAGNTEAFF. Written as DNA, the CDR3 is TGTGCCAGCTCACCACCGGCGGGGAACACTGAAGCTTTCTTT.

This chain links TRBV4-1 with TRBJ2-5; TRBD2 might be the D (6 bases). The CDR3 spans 13 residues. Germline V gene sequence: CDR1 MGHRA, CDR2 YSYEKL. Trimming stripped 2 bases from V and 5 bases from J, with 9 bases between. The CDR3 sequence is CASSQTRGETQYF. The CDR3 DNA reads TGCGCCAGCAGCCAAACACGGGGGGAGACCCAGTACTTC.

V usage is TRBV19 and J usage is TRBJ1-5, with TRBD1 matching over 8 bases. Germline V gene lookup returns CDR1 LNHDA and CDR2 SQIVND (reference sequence). Trimming removed 6 bases from V and 6 bases from J; junction bases left unmatched: 13. CDR3 size: 16 residues. DNA for the CDR3: TGTGCCAGTAGGCGGGGGGACAGGTTTGGGCGTCAGCCCCAGCATTTT. It is translated as CASRRGDRFGRQPQHF. Filled out from reference TRBV19 and TRBJ1-5, the complete variable domain reads DGGITQSPKYLFRKEGQNVTLSCEQNLNHDAMYWYRQDPGQGLRLIYYSQIVNDFQKGDIAEGYSVSREKKESFPLTVTSAQKNPTAFYLCASRRGDRFGRQPQHFGDGTRLSIL.

V gene TRBV7-9 combines with J gene TRBJ2-1, with 9 bases matching TRBD1. The CDR3 is 16 residues long. Per the germline V gene, CDR1 is SEHNR and CDR2 is FQNEAQ (reference sequence). V trimming: 5 bases; J trimming: 2 bases; junction bases outside the gene matches: 7. CDR3 nucleotides: TGTGCCAGCAGCCCTAACCGGGACAGGGCCTACAATGAGCAGTTCTTC. Protein sequence: CASSPNRDRAYNEQFF.

This clone was seen only once. J is TRBJ1-2 and V is TRBV11-3, with D uncertain. This CDR3 has 13 residues. V lost 2 bases and J lost 3, with 7 bases in between. CDR1 is SGHNT and CDR2 is YENEEA in the germline V gene. The CDR3 coding sequence is TGTGCCAGCAGCTTAACCCGGGACTATGGCTACACCTTC. Translating gives CASSLTRDYGYTF.

The gene calls are TRBV6-5 and TRBJ1-2; TRBD1 agrees at 10 bases. This CDR3 has 15 amino acids. V lost 2 bases, J lost 5 bases, and 5 bases stayed unmatched. CDR1 and CDR2 (germline): MNHEY, SVGAGI. As DNA, the CDR3 is TGTGCCAGCAGTTACGGGGGGACAGGGGAGTATGGCTACACCTTC. It codes for CASSYGGTGEYGYTF.

The chain uses TRBV7-1 and TRBJ1-5; possible D gene TRBD1, 6 bases. TRBV7-1 is an ORF, with its function uncertain. There are 16 residues in the CDR3. V was pared by 5 bases and J by 2 bases, with 16 bases between. CDR3 nucleotide sequence: TGTGCCAGCAGCACCGGGGGGCTTATGGGCAATCAGCCCCAGCATTTT. Translation gives CASSTGGLMGNQPQHF.

J is TRBJ1-1 and V is TRBV19, with 7 bases aligning to TRBD1. Per the germline V gene, CDR1 is LNHDA and CDR2 is SQIVND (reference sequence). This CDR3 spans 13 amino acids. With V trimmed by 6 bases and J by 3 bases, 4 bases remained unmatched. The CDR3 DNA sequence: TGTGCCAGTAGCCAGGGGGTGTACACTGAAGCTTTCTTT. It specifies CASSQGVYTEAFF. Filled out from reference TRBV19 and TRBJ1-1, the complete variable domain reads DGGITQSPKYLFRKEGQNVTLSCEQNLNHDAMYWYRQDPGQGLRLIYYSQIVNDFQKGDIAEGYSVSREKKESFPLTVTSAQKNPTAFYLCASSQGVYTEAFFGQGTRLTVV.

Turning to this clone: At one end, the junction sequence differs from germline, possibly due to a read error. This chain joins TRBV11-3 and TRBJ2-4; D remains unclear. Germline CDR1 and CDR2: SGHNT and YENEEA. This CDR3 region has 11 residues. The DNA of the CDR3 is TGTGCCAGCAGCCTAGAAAACATTCAGTACTTC. Translation gives CASSLENIQYF.

The chain uses TRBV12-5 and TRBJ2-1; no clear D. Germline CDR1 is LGHNT and CDR2 is FRNRAP. The CDR3 is 14 amino acids. V gave up 3 bases and J gave up 7 bases, with 13 bases separating them. CDR3 in amino acids: CASGFAWAWNEQFF. The CDR3 DNA reads TGTGCTAGTGGTTTTGCTTGGGCCTGGAATGAGCAGTTCTTC.

This chain uses TRBV4-2 with TRBJ2-7; 8 bases are shared with TRBD1. The V gene end was trimmed by 3 bases and the J gene end by 1 base; junction bases not matched to a gene: 8. The V gene's germline CDR1 is LGHNA and CDR2 YNFKEQ. The CDR3 is 16 residues long. In DNA form, the CDR3 reads TGTGCCAGCAGCCAGACCGGGACAGGATATTCCTACGAGCAGTACTTC. It yields the protein CASSQTGTGYSYEQYF.

This sequence joins TRBV5-1 and TRBJ1-4; D not resolved. V lost 4 bases and J lost 0, with 7 bases in between. Germline assignment: CDR1 SGHRS and CDR2 YFSETQ. The CDR3 covers 14 residues. The CDR3 loop is CASSPSATNEKLFF. The CDR3 region has the DNA TGCGCCAGCAGCCCGTCAGCAACTAATGAAAAACTGTTTTTT.

V usage is TRBV6-6 and J usage is TRBJ1-2, with D perhaps matching TRBD1 (5 bases). Germline V CDR1 and CDR2: MNHNY, SVGAGI (reference sequence). The CDR3 has 16 amino acids. Deletions cut 2 bases from V and 5 bases from J, with 18 bases between. As DNA, the CDR3 is TGTGCCAGCAGTTACCACCGGGCAAGGGGCGGTTATGGCTACACCTTC. This sequence encodes CASSYHRARGGYGYTF.

The rearrangement uses TRBV28 and TRBJ2-5, with D tentatively TRBD2 (5 bases). CDR3 length: 11 amino acids. Trimming removed 8 bases from V and 3 bases from J, with 7 bases in between. The V gene's germline CDR1 is MDHEN and CDR2 SYDVKM. The CDR3 DNA reads TGTGCCAGCCGGCGGGAAGAGACCCAGTACTTC. The encoded protein is CASRREETQYF. The full variable domain, completed using reference TRBV28 and TRBJ2-5, is DVKVTQSSRYLVKRTGEKVFLECVQDMDHENMFWYRQDPGLGLRLIYFSYDVKMKEKGDIPEGYSVSREKKERFSLILESASTNQTSMYLCASRREETQYFGPGTRLLVL.

This clone was counted between two and nine times. The genes are TRBV4-1 and TRBJ1-2; no reliable D call. The CDR3 consists of 14 residues. In germline, CDR1 is MGHRA, CDR2 YSYEKL. V lost 0 bases, J lost 5 bases, and 10 bases lay in between. The CDR3 loop is CASSQDPGFYGYTF. The CDR3 bases are TGCGCCAGCAGCCAAGATCCGGGGTTTTATGGCTACACCTTC.

V gene TRBV6-5 combines with J gene TRBJ1-1; D call uncertain. V was shortened by 6 bases and J by 0 bases, with 8 bases between the two germline ends. Per the germline V gene, CDR1 is MNHEY and CDR2 is SVGAGI. The CDR3 extends over 13 amino acids. In DNA, the CDR3 is TGTGCCAGCAGGAGGCAGATGAACACTGAAGCTTTCTTT. Translated, it gives CASRRQMNTEAFF.

V and J are TRBV10-2 and TRBJ1-2, with a tentative D call TRBD1 (5 bases). V was trimmed by 0 bases and J by 6 bases, leaving 17 bases between them. The CDR3 sequence is 16 residues long. Germline V CDR1 and CDR2: WSHSY, SAAADI. The CDR3: CASSESIRAGLNGYTF. The DNA for the CDR3 is TGCGCCAGCAGTGAGTCGATACGGGCAGGGTTAAATGGCTACACCTTC.

The chain uses TRBV28 and TRBJ2-2; 7 nucleotides align to TRBD1. This CDR3 is built from 15 residues. Germline trimming cut 7 bases from V and 7 bases from J; bases unmatched to any gene: 12. In germline, CDR1 is MDHEN, CDR2 SYDVKM. The CDR3 DNA reads TGTGCCAGCACCCAACAGAGGGGGCATGGCGGGGAGCTGTTTTTT. It specifies CASTQQRGHGGELFF.

The chain links TRBV29-1 to TRBJ1-4; tentative D call: TRBD1 (6 bases). CDR3 length: 14 amino acids. Trimming took 5 bases from V and 3 from J, leaving 13 bases between them. Germline lookup yields CDR1 SQVTM and CDR2 ANQGSEA. The CDR3 region is CSVLHTGSNEKLFF. The CDR3 nucleotides are TGCAGCGTTCTCCACACAGGGTCTAATGAAAAACTGTTTTTT. Supplemented by reference TRBV29-1 and TRBJ1-4, the full variable domain reads SAVISQKPSRDICQRGTSLTIQCQVDSQVTMMFWYRQQPGQSLTLIATANQGSEATYESGFVIDKFPISRPNLTFSTLTVSNMSPEDSSIYLCSVLHTGSNEKLFFGSGTQLSVL.

This clone was picked up a small number of times. CDR3 in amino acids: CASSEPSRGRSTEAFF. The CDR3 DNA follows: TGTGCCAGCAGTGAACCCTCGAGGGGGAGGAGCACTGAAGCTTTCTTT. This chain joins TRBV6-1 and TRBJ1-1; TRBD1 is a possible D gene (6 bases). The CDR3 length is 16 residues. Germline CDR1 MNHNS, CDR2 SASEGT. Trimming took off 2 bases at V and 4 bases at J, with 17 bases between the two ends.